The rows below give T cell receptor beta chains drawn from one sample of a study of T cells in Graves' hyperthyroidism and ophthalmopathy. From the multiplex PCR reads, TCRdb called clonotypes with MiXCR, one entry per CDR3 protein. The sample carries about 290,000 distinct CDR3 sequences, around 15% recorded once. The source material was blood. Receptors originate from a woman in her forties with Graves' hyperthyroidism. Each CDR3 is given with its conserved first and last residue. The D gene is left open where the match is weak. Clone size, where shown, is once, few, many, or a class for clones that have expanded.

>-|TRBV6-4|few|TRBJ1-2
CASSDSLDPNYGYTF
TGTGCCAGCAGTGACTCGTTGGATCCTAACTATGGCTACACCTTC
>-|TRBV2|-|TRBJ2-7
CASTQADEQYF
TGTGCCAGCACTCAGGCCGACGAGCAGTACTTC
>TRBD1|TRBV7-8|many|TRBJ1-5
CASSFQGAHQPQHF
TGTGCCAGCAGCTTTCAGGGGGCCCATCAGCCCCAGCATTTT
>-|TRBV7-2|-|TRBJ1-2
CASTPVRGNNYGYTF
TGTGCCAGCACCCCCGTCAGGGGAAATAACTATGGCTACACCTTC
>-|TRBV6-2/TRBV6-3|-|TRBJ2-7
CASSYPDWSSEVYEQYF
TGTGCCAGCAGTTATCCGGACTGGTCCAGCGAGGTCTACGAGCAGTACTTC
>TRBD1|TRBV27|many|TRBJ2-7
CASRRDSSYEQYF
TGTGCCAGCCGCCGGGACAGCTCCTACGAGCAGTACTTC
>-|TRBV7-9|many|TRBJ1-1
CASSLGVGEPGRDTEAFF
TGTGCCAGCAGCTTAGGTGTCGGAGAGCCGGGGCGAGACACTGAAGCTTTCTTT
>-|TRBV30|few|TRBJ2-3
CASKRDRITDTQYF
TGTGCCTCGAAGCGAGACCGAATCACAGATACGCAGTATTTT
>-|TRBV20-1|many|TRBJ2-1
CSARGDSWEQFF
TGCAGTGCTAGAGGGGACTCCTGGGAGCAGTTCTTC
>TRBD2|TRBV24-1|-|TRBJ2-5
CATSDLLGGETQYF
TGTGCCACCAGTGATTTGTTGGGGGGGGAGACCCAGTACTTC
>-|TRBV5-1|many|TRBJ2-3
CASSPYRDYTDTQYF
TGCGCCAGCAGCCCCTACAGGGACTACACAGATACGCAGTATTTT
>-|TRBV28|many|TRBJ2-2
CASSLFSPGQELFF
TGTGCCAGCAGTTTATTCTCTCCGGGACAGGAGCTGTTTTTT
>-|TRBV2|-|TRBJ1-1
CASSDQGFTEAFF
TGTGCCAGCAGTGACCAGGGATTCACTGAAGCTTTCTTT
>-|TRBV3-1|-|TRBJ1-3
CASSYEDRRGGNTIYF
TGTGCCAGCAGCTACGAGGACAGACGAGGCGGAAACACCATATATTTT
>-|TRBV28|many|TRBJ1-6
CASSFSNSPLHF
TGTGCCAGCAGTTTTTCGAATTCACCCCTCCACTTT
>-|TRBV27|many|TRBJ1-2
CASSSLPGDGYTF
TGTGCCAGCAGTTCATTGCCCGGGGACGGCTACACCTTC
>-|TRBV11-2|-|TRBJ1-3
CTSSLVSGRISGNTIYF
TGTACCAGCAGCTTAGTATCAGGACGGATCTCTGGAAACACCATATATTTT
>-|TRBV7-9|-|TRBJ2-3
CASSSSYVTDTQYF
TGTGCCAGCAGCTCGTCCTATGTGACAGATACGCAGTATTTT
>TRBD1|TRBV18|-|TRBJ1-4
CASSPDRGTTNEKLFF
TGTGCCAGCTCACCGGACAGGGGGACGACTAATGAAAAACTGTTTTTT
>-|TRBV20-1|few|TRBJ2-5
CSARATTGKVETQYF
TGCAGTGCTAGAGCCACAACAGGAAAAGTGGAGACCCAGTACTTC
>TRBD1|TRBV5-8|-|TRBJ1-2
CASSLDRGNYGYTF
TGTGCCAGCAGCTTGGACAGGGGAAACTATGGCTACACCTTC
>-|TRBV6-9|-|TRBJ2-7
CASSSPRVGHEQYF
TGTGCCAGCAGTTCGCCTAGGGTGGGGCATGAGCAGTACTTC
>TRBD2|TRBV11-3|-|TRBJ2-1
CASSLAGRVYNEQFF
TGTGCCAGCAGCTTAGCGGGGAGGGTCTACAATGAGCAGTTCTTC
>TRBD1|TRBV28|many|TRBJ2-4
CASSPTGPIAKNIQYF
TGTGCCAGCAGCCCGACAGGGCCAATTGCCAAAAACATTCAGTACTTC
>-|TRBV29-1|many|TRBJ1-1
CSVDNGNTEAFF
TGCAGCGTTGACAATGGGAACACTGAAGCTTTCTTT
>-|TRBV7-2|many|TRBJ1-2
CASSLAGRRILNGYTF
TGTGCCAGCAGCTTAGCAGGCAGGCGGATACTAAATGGCTACACCTTC
>-|TRBV5-5|many|TRBJ2-7
CASNPLYEQYF
TGTGCCAGCAATCCCCTCTACGAGCAGTACTTC
>TRBD1|TRBV28|many|TRBJ1-1
CASSLPGQGAWNTEAFF
TGTGCCAGCAGTCTACCGGGACAGGGGGCCTGGAACACTGAAGCTTTCTTT
>TRBD2|TRBV7-9|-|TRBJ2-3
CASSLSSGKDTQYF
TGTGCCAGCAGCTTATCTAGCGGGAAGGATACGCAGTATTTT
>-|TRBV7-2|many|TRBJ1-1
CASSQGRDTEAFF
TGTGCCAGCAGCCAGGGACGGGACACTGAAGCTTTCTTT
>TRBD2|TRBV28|-|TRBJ2-7
CASSPPRGDEQYF
TGTGCCAGCAGTCCTCCCCGGGGGGACGAGCAGTACTTC
>TRBD1|TRBV12-3/TRBV12-4|many|TRBJ2-6
CASSGRDREPGANVLTF
TGTGCCAGCAGTGGCCGGGACAGGGAGCCCGGGGCCAACGTCCTGACTTTC